This T cell receptor (beta chain) was profiled in a study of T cells in tuberculosis. The data were produced by immunoSEQ multiplex PCR, yet TCRdb's version contains in-frame clones alone and is incomplete. This sample yields 80,000 to 100,000 clones, of which about nine tenths are seen a single time; under 2.5% belongs to the top ten. V lost 3 bases and J 5 bases, leaving 28 bases between the germline ends. Looked up from germline, CDR1 is LNHDA and CDR2 is SQIVND (reference sequence). The CDR3 is 19 amino acids. Cells were sorted from thawed PBMC rested overnight and stained with GMM-loaded CD1B tetramer, viability dye and anti-CD3. The CD1B tetramers carried C32 glucose monomycolate purified from Rhodococcus equi.

Sequenced sample: CD1b-GMM tetramer-negative cells sorted from PBMCs. The genes are TRBV19 and TRBJ2-5; D is perhaps TRBD1 (6 bases). The TCR originated in an adult woman with latent tuberculosis. In nucleotides, the CDR3 is TGTGCCAGTAGTATCGGGGCCCCTGTGAACAGGGCGCGGTTTGAGACCCAGTACTTC. It codes for CASSIGAPVNRARFETQYF.